Below, one T cell receptor beta chain is given with its context. What it binds is not known. In the PCR, 60 Vbeta and 13 Jbeta primers were used. Sequencing was performed with immunoSEQ multiplex PCR; in TCRdb, only in-frame clones are kept and a portion is missing. The sample lists around 200,000 clones, approximately 85% occurring once. Despite likely unrecorded immune exposures, the donors were nominally healthy at the time of sampling. This sample is drawn from a study of cytomegalovirus exposure and HLA in healthy donors. Germline V gene data show CDR1 as SNHLY and CDR2 as FYNNEI. The CDR3 is made up of 14 amino acids. V lost 6 bases and J 2 bases, leaving 13 bases between the germline ends. Regarding the study as a whole: In an earlier analysis, in approximately 570 donors, most V segments appeared productive either ~87% or ~30% of the time. A later analysis reported that several of the most significant clusters appeared to be linked to common viral pathogens, among them Epstein-Barr virus. The classifier reportedly diagnosed cytomegalovirus status with high sensitivity and specificity.

The origin of this receptor is a woman aged 45-65 years in good health and CMV-seronegative. This rearrangement joins TRBV2 to TRBJ1-1; possibly TRBD1 for D (5 bases). The material sequenced was PBMCs. The CDR3 coding sequence is TGTGCCAGCAGCCTCCTGACAGTTAACACTGAAGCTTTCTTT. Translation gives CASSLLTVNTEAFF.